These T cell receptor beta chains were read from a single sample in a study of blood T cells in healthy people across ages. TCRdb itself ran the 5' RACE reads through MiXCR, one entry per CDR3 protein. The sample holds 650,000 to 800,000 distinct CDR3 sequences, about 50% seen once. Sequenced sample: blood. The receptor source for this set is a woman older than 75 in good health. The CDR3 runs from the conserved cysteine through the conserved F or W. The D gene is left open where the match is weak. For some rows the clone size is stated as once, few or many, or as a class when expanded; others skip it.

- TRBJ1-5 - TRBV7-8 TGTGCCAGCAGCTTCCGTTCTAAACAGCCCCAGCATTTT CASSFRSKQPQHF
many TRBJ2-1 - TRBV24-1 TGTGCCACCAGTGGGACAGACAAACTCTACAATGAGCAGTTCTTC CATSGTDKLYNEQFF
- TRBJ2-7 - TRBV12-3/TRBV12-4 TGTGCCAGCAGTTTATGGGCAGGCGAGCAGTACTTC CASSLWAGEQYF
- TRBJ1-2 - TRBV19 TGTGCCAGTAGAACAGGCCTACTCTATGGCTACACCTTC CASRTGLLYGYTF
- TRBJ1-2 - TRBV7-2 TGTGCCAGCAGCTTAGCGCGGGCAGGCGCTGACGGCTACACCTTC CASSLARAGADGYTF
- TRBJ1-1 TRBD1 TRBV7-2 TGTGCCAGCAGCCGACCGAGTTTTGACAGGGGGGCTTTCTTT CASSRPSFDRGAFF
- TRBJ2-7 TRBD1 TRBV5-1 TGCGCCAGCAGCCCGGACAGGACGAGCTCCTACGAGCAGTACTTC CASSPDRTSSYEQYF
many TRBJ2-3 - TRBV29-1 TGCAGCGTTGCCCCCCAGTATTTT CSVAPQYF
- TRBJ2-3 - TRBV7-9 TGTGCAGGTGGGGGAGCGATCACAGATACGCAGTATTTT CAGGGAITDTQYF
few TRBJ2-5 - TRBV20-1 TGCAGTGCGATTACAGGGAGGGAGACCCAGTACTTC CSAITGRETQYF
- TRBJ2-3 TRBD1 TRBV20-1 TGCAGTGCTTTCCGGGACAGGGGTCCAGATACGCAGTATTTT CSAFRDRGPDTQYF
- TRBJ1-2 TRBD1 TRBV2 TGTGCCAGCAGTTCCGGACAGGGATATAACTATGGCTACACCTTC CASSSGQGYNYGYTF
- TRBJ1-6 - TRBV7-2 TGTGCCAGCAGCTTAGGGGGAGCACCCCTCCACTTT CASSLGGAPLHF
many TRBJ2-3 - TRBV5-1 TGCGCCAGCAGCTTGGAAGGCGGCGCTGTATCGGATACGCAGTATTTT CASSLEGGAVSDTQYF
many TRBJ2-6 - TRBV6-5 TGTGCCAGCAGTTATGACGGGGACTCTGGGGCCAACGTCCTGACTTTC CASSYDGDSGANVLTF
many TRBJ2-4 TRBD1 TRBV28 TGTGCCAGCAGCCCAGGGGGCGCAGGTTCCAAAAACATTCAGTACTTC CASSPGGAGSKNIQYF